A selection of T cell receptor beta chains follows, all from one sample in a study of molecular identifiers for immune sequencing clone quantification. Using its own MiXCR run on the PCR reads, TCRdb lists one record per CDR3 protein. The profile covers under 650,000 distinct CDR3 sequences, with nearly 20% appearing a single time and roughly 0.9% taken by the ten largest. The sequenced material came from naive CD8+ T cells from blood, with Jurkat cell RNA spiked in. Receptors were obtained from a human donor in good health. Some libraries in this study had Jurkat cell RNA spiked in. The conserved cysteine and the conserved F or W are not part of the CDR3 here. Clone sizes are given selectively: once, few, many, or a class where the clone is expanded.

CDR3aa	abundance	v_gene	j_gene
ASSQGRGQGGNTIY	many	TRBV4-3	TRBJ1-3
ASSFDSNSPLH	many	TRBV27	TRBJ1-6
ASSEKVPGNTIY	many	TRBV25-1	TRBJ1-3
ASSLGIAGSNQPQH	many	TRBV7-2	TRBJ1-5
AISERRGLNTEAF	few	TRBV10-3	TRBJ1-1
ASSQGTGGWTGELF	many	TRBV3-1	TRBJ2-2
ASSMDSESYEQY	few	TRBV7-9	TRBJ2-7
ASSFVVLAGGPRGNTQY	many	TRBV7-2	TRBJ2-3
ASSLLRNTEAF	-	TRBV27	TRBJ1-1
ASSFAPTSSTQY	-	TRBV27	TRBJ2-3
ASSQDGGAVYEQY	few	TRBV4-3	TRBJ2-7
SAKKPVTSYNEQF	many	TRBV20-1	TRBJ2-1
SARELEQGIYGEKLF	many	TRBV20-1	TRBJ1-4